This paragraph reports one T cell receptor beta chain. The record originates from a study of shared clonotypes between healthy human individuals. The CDR3 runs to 16 residues. The V gene's germline CDR1 is LNHDA and CDR2 SQIVND (reference sequence). Losses at the gene ends were 6 bases for V and 4 bases for J; bases not matched to a gene: 11. Clones were sequenced by immunoSEQ multiplex PCR, and TCRdb holds only the in-frame ones, with some missing. The sample lists some 2.3 million clones; 85% to 95% were seen once. The donors, all of them Caucasian adults, lived in Nashville, Tennessee. The V and J genes are TRBV19 and TRBJ1-5; the match to TRBD1 covers 8 bases. The receptor was derived from a man between 18 and 29 years old in good health. Some clones in this sample may be carry-over from other donors' samples. The sequenced sample was naive CD4+ T cells from PBMCs. Sample subset: CD45RA+ positively selected. The DNA for the CDR3 is TGTGCCAGTAGGCTAGACGGACAGGGATCTAATCAGCCCCAGCATTTT. Amino acids: CASRLDGQGSNQPQHF.